This T cell receptor beta chain stems from a study of blood T cell repertoires in COVID-19. Study background: Sites across the United States, Italy and Spain contributed samples from acute and convalescent COVID-19. Sources were T cells, B-cell-depleted T cells, or PBMCs; the material itself was cDNA or gDNA.

CDR3 size: 18 residues. Germline-derived CDR1 and CDR2 are KGHSH and LQKENI. Trimming cost V 3 bases and J 5 bases; bases outside gene matches: 13. Per the original data handling: Estimated nucleated cell counts came from reference gene primer amplification. Clones were sequenced by immunoSEQ multiplex PCR, and TCRdb holds only the in-frame ones, with some missing. The V and J calls and clone size come from that table; D and trimming were worked out from the DNA. Of about 300,000 clones in the sample, more than 80% were seen once. The genes are TRBV18 and TRBJ1-4; 9 nucleotides align to TRBD1. Sequenced: peripheral blood. The TCR sequence derives from a man aged 18 to 35 who had recovered from COVID-19. The CDR3 loop reads CASSPSPIRTGVNEKLFF. For the CDR3, the DNA is TGTGCCAGCTCACCCTCCCCGATACGGACAGGGGTGAATGAAAAACTGTTTTTT.